The clone carrying this T cell receptor (beta chain) showed up many times. The sample is drawn from a study of identical twins. A single record per CDR3 protein comes from TCRdb applying MiXCR to the 5' RACE reads. The table records about 660,000 distinct CDR3 sequences, about 9.4% of them present only once. The V gene's germline CDR1 is SEHNR and CDR2 FQNEAQ (reference sequence). With 2 bases removed from V and 6 bases from J, the gap between germline ends came to 10 bases. The CDR3 extends over 13 amino acids. The data were also submitted as part of a second study, on yellow fever vaccine responses in identical twins.

The chain has TRBV7-9 and TRBJ1-1, with a tentative D call TRBD1 (5 bases). This TCR derives from a woman in her late teens or twenties in good health. Source material: PBMCs. The CDR3 bases are TGTGCCAGCAGCTTAAAGGGGTGGGCTGAAGCTTTCTTT. As protein: CASSLKGWAEAFF.